These 10 T cell receptor beta chains were all obtained from the same sample, sequenced in a study of STAT5B mutations in CD4+ large granular lymphocyte leukemia. Assay: immunoSEQ multiplex PCR; the TCRdb copy retains only in-frame clones and omits some. The table includes roughly 30,000 clones, approximately 73% detected once. Specimen: CD4+ T cells from blood buffy coats. Receptor source: a human donor in good health.

The CDR3 is CASSPWSSGTGELFF. As DNA, the CDR3 is TGTGCCAGCTCACCGTGGTCTAGCGGGACCGGGGAGCTGTTTTTT. V usage is TRBV18 and J usage is TRBJ2-2; the match to TRBD2 covers 8 bases. This CDR3 has 15 amino acids. Per the germline V gene, CDR1 is KGHSH and CDR2 is LQKENI. Germline trimming cut 3 bases from V and 5 bases from J; bases unmatched to any gene: 5.

V usage is TRBV6-5 and J usage is TRBJ2-1; weak D call: TRBD2 (5 bases). Germline CDR1 MNHEY, CDR2 SVGAGI. Trimming stripped 8 bases from V and 3 bases from J, with 11 bases between. The CDR3 sequence is 13 residues long. CDR3 sequence reads: CASRFGGYNEQFF. CDR3 DNA sequence: TGTGCCAGCCGCTTCGGAGGCTACAATGAGCAGTTCTTC.

The CDR3 region is CASSRQGAGAKNIQYF. CDR3 sequence (DNA): TGTGCCAGCAGCCGCCAAGGCGCGGGAGCCAAAAACATTCAGTACTTC. The gene calls are TRBV5-6 and TRBJ2-4; D possibly corresponds to TRBD2 (5 bases). The CDR3 consists of 16 residues. CDR1 and CDR2 (germline): SGHDT, YYEEEE. The V end was cut by 4 bases, the J end by 0 bases, with 14 bases between.

This rearrangement joins TRBV27 to TRBJ1-4; maybe TRBD1 (5 bases). Trimming cost V 0 bases and J 2 bases, with 22 bases left between them. CDR1 and CDR2 from the germline V gene are MNHEY and SMNVEV (reference sequence). The CDR3 is 20 amino acids. CDR3 nucleotides: TGTGCCAGCAGTTTATCGCCCGGGTTATCAAGAGGGGCGACTAATGAAAAACTGTTTTTT. Its protein is CASSLSPGLSRGATNEKLFF.

CDR3: CASSQDLGIGETEAFF. Here the CDR3 DNA reads TGTGCCAGCAGCCAAGATCTAGGTATAGGGGAGACTGAAGCTTTCTTT. The J gene is TRBJ1-1, the V gene TRBV4-2; tentatively, D is TRBD1 (5 bases). There are 16 residues in the CDR3. V dropped 0 bases and J dropped 5 bases, with 16 bases sitting between them. Germline values: CDR1 LGHNA, CDR2 YNFKEQ.

The rearrangement uses TRBV28 and TRBJ1-3; no definite D call. Trimming cost V 10 bases and J 4 bases, with 17 bases left between them. Germline V lookup: CDR1 MDHEN, CDR2 SYDVKM. The CDR3 spans 14 residues. The CDR3 loop is CATAGRSSGNTIYF. CDR3 coding DNA: TGTGCCACGGCCGGAAGGAGTAGCGGAAACACCATATATTTT.

This clone came up once. The chain recombines TRBV5-1 with TRBJ1-2; TRBD1 agrees at 11 bases. Germline CDR1 SGHRS, CDR2 YFSETQ. Unmatched junction bases numbered 5, after V lost 0 bases and J lost 4 bases. This CDR3 is built from 16 residues. The CDR3 region has the DNA TGCGCCAGCAGCTTGGTGGCGGGGACAGGGGGCTATGGCTACACCTTC. This gives the protein CASSLVAGTGGYGYTF.

The chain is built from TRBV4-3 and TRBJ1-2; TRBD1 might be the D (6 bases). Trimming removed 3 bases from V and 0 bases from J, with 20 bases in between. The CDR3 runs to 18 residues. The germline V gene encodes CDR1 LGHNA and CDR2 YSLEER. CDR3 sequence: CASSHGTTSTGSNYGYTF. The CDR3 DNA reads TGCGCCAGCAGCCACGGAACCACCTCGACAGGTTCTAACTATGGCTACACCTTC.

This chain links TRBV10-1 with TRBJ2-2; no clear D gene. CDR1 and CDR2 (germline): WNHNN, SYGVQD (reference sequence). The CDR3 consists of 12 residues. Trimming stripped 6 bases from V and 0 bases from J, with 2 bases between. CDR3 coding DNA: TGCGCCAGCAGGACGAACACCGGGGAGCTGTTTTTT. Protein: CASRTNTGELFF.

The chain is built from TRBV28 and TRBJ2-5; D remains unclear. Between the trimmed V and J ends, which lost 2 bases and 4 bases, there was a span of 5 bases. The CDR3 consists of 12 residues. Looked up from germline, CDR1 is MDHEN and CDR2 is SYDVKM. The CDR3 region has the DNA TGTGCCAGCAGTTTAAAAGGAGAGACCCAGTACTTC. As protein: CASSLKGETQYF. The whole variable domain, filled in from reference TRBV28 and TRBJ2-5, reads DVKVTQSSRYLVKRTGEKVFLECVQDMDHENMFWYRQDPGLGLRLIYFSYDVKMKEKGDIPEGYSVSREKKERFSLILESASTNQTSMYLCASSLKGETQYFGPGTRLLVL.